Listed here are 5 T cell receptor beta chains from one sample, sequenced in a study of blood T cell repertoires in COVID-19. Only in-frame clones appear in the TCRdb table, and some are missing; sequencing was by immunoSEQ multiplex PCR. The sample holds approximately 240,000 clones; 70% to 90% are singletons and the top ten take around 2.2%. The sample taken for sequencing was peripheral blood. These receptors came from a woman aged 40 to 50 who had recovered from COVID-19.

This chain joins TRBV29-1 and TRBJ2-1, with D perhaps matching TRBD1 (6 bases). There are 14 residues in the CDR3. From germline, CDR1 is SQVTM and CDR2 ANQGSEA. Trimming removed 3 bases from V and 4 bases from J, with 13 bases in between. CDR3 in amino acids: CSVDGQGRYNEQFF. Written as DNA, the CDR3 is TGCAGCGTTGACGGCCAGGGGCGTTACAATGAGCAGTTCTTC.

The rearrangement uses TRBV5-1 and TRBJ1-6; no firm D call. In germline, CDR1 is SGHRS, CDR2 YFSETQ. The CDR3 totals 15 residues. V gave up 4 bases and J gave up 9 bases, with 17 bases separating them. The CDR3 region has the DNA TGCGCCAGCAGCGCAGCCTTAGTCTCAGGTTCACCCCTCCACTTT. As protein: CASSAALVSGSPLHF.

This chain joins TRBV14 and TRBJ1-1; the D gene is possibly TRBD1 (6 bases). The CDR3 extends over 16 amino acids. Trimming removed 3 bases from V and 0 bases from J, with 14 bases in between. The germline CDR1 and CDR2 sequences are SGHDN and FVKESK. CDR3 coding DNA: TGTGCCAGCAGCCATCTCGGACAGCCCGTGAACACTGAAGCTTTCTTT. It codes for CASSHLGQPVNTEAFF.

CDR3 region: CASSALWGDNSPLHF. The CDR3, as DNA: TGTGCCAGCAGCGCCCTCTGGGGGGATAATTCACCCCTCCACTTT. The chain carries TRBV2 and TRBJ1-6; perhaps TRBD1 as D (5 bases). V lost 6 bases and J lost 5, with 14 bases in between. The CDR3 loop spans 15 amino acids. CDR1 and CDR2 from the germline V gene are SNHLY and FYNNEI.

The chain is built from TRBV12-1 and TRBJ2-5; no check of the table's D call, TRBD2, against the DNA was made. TRBV12-1 is a pseudogene. The CDR3 runs 10 residues. In nucleotides, the CDR3 is TGTGCCAGCCCCGTTGGGGGGGTTCACTTC. Protein product: CASPVGGVHF.